This T cell receptor (beta chain) comes out of a study of T-cell reconstitution after alpha-beta-depleted transplantation in children (dated by TCRdb to about 2016). Broadly, across the study: The study quantitatively tracked T-cell immune reconstitution after TCRalphabeta/CD19-depleted allogeneic hematopoietic cell transplantation in children using TCR repertoire profiling. Study-wide findings and limitations: In some patients, the high TCRbeta diversity seen at day 60 was put down to recipient T cells and intrathymic progenitors that had survived conditioning. The apparently early recovery of alphabetaT-cell counts about two months after transplant reportedly depended on only several hundred rapidly expanded clones that came from non-depleted graft cells. The frequencies of hyperexpanded clones fell over the following months, and after one year, T-cell counts and TCRbeta diversity were mostly attributed to newly produced T cells.

This clonotype was picked up a small number of times. The antigen this receptor binds is unknown. Base qualities are missing; no much larger clone stands one base away. The library was made by PCR. The sample was run on an Illumina HiSeq 2500. To normalize quantification of the TCRbeta repertoire, the TCR libraries were built with molecular barcoding that relied on unique molecular identifiers. In-frame beta chains were kept once TCRdb had trimmed the public reads at Q25 with fastp and called clones with MiXCR. Every distinct CDR3 protein forms one entry, paired with its most common genes and DNA. For this sample the table gives 60,000 to 100,000 distinct CDR3 sequences, of which 18% were detected only once. The ten largest account for 45% to 55% of the sample. Trimming costs V 2 bases and J 2 bases, and their ends lie 7 bases apart. Via the germline V gene, CDR1 is SGHDN and CDR2 FVKESK. The CDR3 has 14 amino acids, counting the end cysteine and phenylalanine. The entry retains the CDR3 DNA only, 42 bases that are in frame from base 1.

The treatment or condition label corresponds to: allogeneic hematopoietic cell transplantation with graft depleted of TCRalphabeta T cells and CD19 B cells. TCRalphabeta/CD19-depleted allogeneic hematopoietic cell grafts were given to the transplant recipients, all of whom were children. Sequencing was performed on PBMCs, mostly from graft donor cells, taken 360 days after TCRalphabeta/CD19-depleted stem cell transplant. The receptor was isolated from a male patient aged 2 to 9 who had a stem cell transplant for acute lymphoblastic leukemia, so the T cells may come from the graft donor. The sequence links TRBV14 to TRBJ2-1; the D gene lacks a confident call. The nucleotides read TGTGCCAGCAGCCAAAATCAGGCCTACAATGAGCAGTTCTTC. The translation is CASSQNQAYNEQFF.